This T cell receptor (beta chain) was captured by sequencing in a study of blood T cell repertoires in COVID-19. The overall study: The United States, Italy and Spain supplied acute and convalescent COVID-19 samples. T cells, B-cell-depleted T cells, or PBMCs supplied cDNA or gDNA.

Per germline, CDR1 LGHDT and CDR2 YNNKEL (reference sequence). Trimming took off 2 bases at V and 0 bases at J, with 9 bases between the two ends. The CDR3 totals 15 residues. The sample holds one count of this clone. Per the authors' pipeline: The assay estimated nucleated cells by amplifying reference gene primers. Some clones are missing from TCRdb's copy, which holds only in-frame ones; the method was immunoSEQ multiplex PCR. V and J calls and clone size follow that table, whereas D and trimming were derived from the DNA. Here the sample spans around 150,000 clones, less than 80% being singletons.

J is TRBJ2-3 and V is TRBV3-1 (or the pseudogene TRBV3-2); D is uncertain. Sequencing was carried out using peripheral blood. The TCR originated in a woman of 80 years or more with active or convalescent COVID-19. CDR3 sequence: CASSQLPSSTDTQYF. The CDR3 DNA sequence: TGTGCCAGCAGCCAACTCCCCAGTAGCACAGATACGCAGTATTTT.